The entry that follows covers one T cell receptor (beta chain) sequence. What it binds is not known. Assay used: immunoSEQ multiplex PCR; TCRdb lists only in-frame clones, some missing. The data hold 45,000 to 50,000 clones, with around 89% observed a single time. CDR1 is SEHNR, CDR2 FQNEAQ, per germline (reference sequence). CDR3 size: 14 residues. Trimming cost V 8 bases and J 3 bases; bases outside gene matches: 4. This entry comes from a study of OX40 agonist ivuxolimab in advanced cancers. As for the study in general: The study treated patients with ivuxolimab, an agonistic anti-OX40 (CD134) antibody. Partial responses, seen in three patients, involved one hepatocellular carcinoma and two cutaneous melanomas. Every patient in dose escalation had hepatocellular carcinoma, melanoma, renal cell or head and neck cancer. General study results and limits: More expanded clones were found, on average, in CD8+ than in CD4+ T cells.

The starting material was CD4+ or CD8+ T cells sorted from blood, obtained in a trial of the OX40 agonist ivuxolimab. The chain carries TRBV7-9 and TRBJ2-1; 10 bases match TRBD2. This sequence was found in an adult with an advanced solid tumor such as melanoma, head and neck, liver or kidney cancer. DNA for the CDR3: TGTGCCAGCGACCGGACTAGCGGCTACAATGAGCAGTTCTTC. Residues: CASDRTSGYNEQFF. Variable domain in full (rest from reference TRBV7-9 and TRBJ2-1): DTGVSQNPRHKITKRGQNVTFRCDPISEHNRLYWYRQTLGQGPEFLTYFQNEAQLEKSRLLSDRFSAERPKGSFSTLEIQRTEQGDSAMYLCASDRTSGYNEQFFGPGTRLTVL.